This is a list of T cell receptor beta chains from one sample in a study of response to subunit inactivated influenza vaccine. TCRdb independently ran MiXCR on the RT-PCR reads; one entry per CDR3 protein. The sample has about 800,000 distinct CDR3 sequences, 21% seen once. This specimen was PBMCs from blood, taken about 5 days after vaccination. The receptors stem from a man aged 45-60 years who received an inactivated influenza vaccine. Each CDR3 is given with its conserved first and last residue. The D gene is left open where the match is weak. Expanded clones get a size class; other rows say once, few or many, or leave the size out.

v_gene	j_gene	d_gene	abundance	CDR3aa	CDR3nt
TRBV12-3/TRBV12-4	TRBJ2-3	-	many	CASSPGDTQYF	TGTGCCAGCAGCCCGGGGGATACGCAGTATTTT
TRBV24-1	TRBJ2-1	TRBD2	many	CATSTTSGGGSPYNEQFF	TGTGCCACCAGTACGACTAGCGGGGGGGGGAGTCCCTACAATGAGCAGTTCTTC
TRBV7-9	TRBJ1-4	TRBD1	-	CASSEGQGTNEKLFF	TGTGCCAGCAGCGAAGGACAGGGAACTAATGAAAAACTGTTTTTT
TRBV29-1	TRBJ1-1	TRBD1	-	CSAQTGGITEAFF	TGCAGCGCGCAGACAGGGGGCATCACTGAAGCTTTCTTT
TRBV12-3/TRBV12-4	TRBJ2-3	-	-	CASTDGGITDTQYF	TGTGCCAGCACGGATGGGGGCATCACAGATACGCAGTATTTT
TRBV5-1	TRBJ2-7	TRBD2	few	CASSLDSASGSVEQYF	TGCGCCAGCAGCTTGGACTCCGCTAGCGGGAGTGTCGAGCAGTACTTC
TRBV20-1	TRBJ2-7	-	few	CSARGFGQSYYEQYF	TGCAGTGCTAGAGGTTTCGGACAGTCTTACTACGAGCAGTACTTC
TRBV20-1	TRBJ2-3	-	-	CSADQGWGDTQYF	TGCAGTGCTGATCAGGGGTGGGGAGATACGCAGTATTTT
TRBV7-9	TRBJ1-2	-	few	CASSQGPGQILGGYTF	TGTGCCAGCAGCCAAGGACCGGGACAAATTTTAGGTGGCTACACCTTC
TRBV29-1	TRBJ2-2	-	many	CSVEEGRPTGELFF	TGCAGCGTTGAAGAGGGCCGACCCACCGGGGAGCTGTTTTTT
TRBV12-3/TRBV12-4	TRBJ1-4	-	-	CASSLNGANEKLFF	TGTGCCAGCAGTTTGAACGGCGCTAATGAAAAACTGTTTTTT
TRBV7-2	TRBJ2-2	TRBD2	-	CASSLVPSGGGTGELFF	TGTGCCAGCAGCTTAGTACCTAGCGGGGGGGGCACCGGGGAGCTGTTTTTT
TRBV4-2	TRBJ1-1	-	-	CASSQQAVPEAFF	TGTGCCAGCAGCCAACAGGCGGTTCCTGAAGCTTTCTTT
TRBV6-5	TRBJ2-3	TRBD1	-	CASSYGDRGRSDTQYF	TGTGCCAGCAGTTACGGGGACAGGGGACGTTCAGATACGCAGTATTTT
TRBV2	TRBJ1-5	-	many	CASSWDTNQPQHF	TGTGCCAGCAGTTGGGACACAAATCAGCCCCAGCATTTT
TRBV18	TRBJ1-5	-	-	CASSPGIDQPQHF	TGTGCCAGCTCACCAGGCATTGATCAGCCCCAGCATTTT
TRBV20-1	TRBJ2-3	TRBD2	-	CSATSGGAVEVVDTQYF	TGCAGTGCCACGAGCGGGGGGGCCGTCGAGGTTGTAGATACGCAGTATTTT
TRBV18	TRBJ2-7	TRBD2	-	CASAGTSGSYEQYF	TGTGCCAGCGCCGGGACTAGCGGGAGCTACGAGCAGTACTTC
TRBV4-1	TRBJ1-6	TRBD1	few	CASSQPKDRVDSPLHF	TGCGCCAGCAGCCAACCCAAGGACAGGGTGGATTCACCCCTCCACTTT
TRBV4-3	TRBJ2-4	TRBD1	-	CASSQAGTVYF	TGCGCCAGCAGCCAAGCCGGGACAGTGTACTTC
TRBV15	TRBJ2-1	-	-	CATSRGQVSEQFF	TGTGCCACCAGCAGAGGACAGGTCAGTGAGCAGTTCTTC
TRBV5-1	TRBJ2-1	-	-	CASSRRRQTAMDEQFF	TGCGCCAGCAGCCGTCGCCGACAGACGGCTATGGATGAGCAGTTCTTC
TRBV20-1	TRBJ1-2	-	-	CSARTVGNYGYTF	TGCAGTGCTAGGACCGTGGGGAACTATGGCTACACCTTC
TRBV6-5	TRBJ1-2	-	few	CASSSTGNGYTF	TGTGCCAGCAGCTCCACAGGGAATGGCTACACCTTC
TRBV5-1	TRBJ2-2	TRBD2	-	CASSLNALADTGELFF	TGCGCCAGCAGCTTGAATGCTCTAGCGGACACCGGGGAGCTGTTTTTT
TRBV4-1	TRBJ2-5	-	many	CASSQVLGLETQYF	TGCGCCAGCAGCCAAGTATTGGGGCTGGAGACCCAGTACTTC
TRBV5-1	TRBJ2-3	TRBD1	-	CASSRQGFLGDTQYF	TGCGCCAGCAGCCGACAGGGGTTCCTGGGGGATACGCAGTATTTT
TRBV20-1	TRBJ2-7	-	few	CSARSTWQGRREQYF	TGCAGTGCTAGATCCACTTGGCAGGGGAGGCGCGAGCAGTACTTC
TRBV18	TRBJ2-2	-	-	CASSPAQSSNTGELFF	TGTGCCAGCTCACCGGCCCAAAGCTCGAACACCGGGGAGCTGTTTTTT
TRBV12-3/TRBV12-4	TRBJ2-1	TRBD2	many	CASSNSGGSSYNEQFF	TGTGCCAGCAGTAATAGCGGGGGGAGCTCCTACAATGAGCAGTTCTTC
TRBV6-6	TRBJ2-7	-	-	CASTADGRYEQYF	TGTGCCAGCACTGCGGACGGGAGATACGAGCAGTACTTC
TRBV29-1	TRBJ2-3	-	few	CSVGHFTDTQYF	TGCAGCGTAGGACACTTCACAGATACGCAGTATTTT
TRBV7-9	TRBJ2-1	TRBD1	-	CASSLVGTGPDEQFF	TGTGCCAGCAGCTTAGTCGGGACAGGTCCCGATGAGCAGTTCTTC
TRBV2	TRBJ1-4	-	once	CASKDVGGEKLFF	TGTGCCAGCAAGGACGTTGGAGGGGAAAAACTGTTTTTT
TRBV20-1	TRBJ2-1	-	many	CSARAVNEQFF	TGCAGTGCTAGAGCCGTAAATGAGCAGTTCTTC
TRBV20-1	TRBJ1-2	-	few	CSVPLGIAIYGYTF	TGCAGTGTTCCTTTAGGGATTGCTATCTATGGCTACACCTTC
TRBV7-7	TRBJ2-3	-	few	CASSKGSTDTQYF	TGTGCCAGCAGCAAGGGGAGCACAGATACGCAGTATTTT
TRBV20-1	TRBJ2-7	TRBD2	few	CSAHRLADSYEQYF	TGCAGTGCCCACCGACTAGCGGATTCCTACGAGCAGTACTTC
TRBV11-2	TRBJ2-5	-	-	CASSMGPYNAETQYF	TGTGCCAGCAGCATGGGACCATATAATGCAGAGACCCAGTACTTC
TRBV28	TRBJ1-5	-	once	CASSRALQPQHF	TGTGCCAGCAGCCGGGCTCTTCAGCCCCAGCATTTT
TRBV27	TRBJ2-1	-	-	CASSLGPGVGNEQFF	TGTGCCAGCAGTCTAGGCCCCGGGGTGGGGAATGAGCAGTTCTTC
TRBV12-3/TRBV12-4	TRBJ2-7	-	many	CASSPRTVGNEQYF	TGTGCCAGCAGTCCACGGACCGTGGGGAACGAGCAGTACTTC
TRBV6-5	TRBJ2-7	-	many	CASSYSSLGSYEQYF	TGTGCCAGCAGTTACTCGAGCCTGGGGAGCTACGAGCAGTACTTC
TRBV5-1	TRBJ2-7	-	-	CASSLEVLAGEQYF	TGCGCCAGCAGCTTGGAAGTCCTAGCAGGGGAGCAGTACTTC
TRBV6-1	TRBJ2-7	-	few	CASSEEYEQYF	TGTGCCAGCAGTGAAGAATACGAGCAGTACTTC
TRBV6-1	TRBJ2-4	TRBD1	-	CASSPTDRANIQYF	TGTGCCAGCAGCCCGACGGACAGGGCAAACATTCAGTACTTC
TRBV7-2	TRBJ2-7	-	-	CASTRLGSGPYEQYF	TGTGCCAGCACCCGCCTGGGTAGCGGTCCCTACGAGCAGTACTTC
TRBV7-9	TRBJ1-1	-	few	CASSVQQGVSTEAFF	TGTGCCAGCAGCGTTCAACAGGGAGTATCCACTGAAGCTTTCTTT
TRBV9	TRBJ1-1	-	-	CASSTSGTEAFF	TGTGCCAGCAGCACCTCGGGGACTGAAGCTTTCTTT
TRBV11-1	TRBJ2-7	TRBD1	-	CASSVTGGISYEQYF	TGTGCCAGCAGCGTAACAGGGGGAATCTCCTACGAGCAGTACTTC
TRBV7-8	TRBJ1-4	-	-	CASSLQGRTNEKLFF	TGTGCCAGCAGCCTACAGGGTAGGACTAATGAAAAACTGTTTTTT
TRBV10-3	TRBJ2-3	-	-	CAISERAVADTQYF	TGTGCCATCAGTGAGAGGGCGGTTGCAGATACGCAGTATTTT
TRBV7-8	TRBJ1-6	TRBD1	-	CASSVGQGAYSPLHF	TGTGCCAGCAGCGTCGGACAGGGGGCCTATTCACCCCTCCACTTT